The 17 T cell receptor beta chains listed next were all sequenced from one sample in a study of blood T cell repertoires in COVID-19. The protocol was immunoSEQ multiplex PCR, while the TCRdb copy is restricted to in-frame clones and leaves out a portion. The sample has some 44,000 clones; around 92% are singletons. Sequencing used peripheral blood. The origin of the receptors is a human donor in a cohort sampled during active COVID-19.

The V call is TRBV27, the J call TRBJ2-5; D may be TRBD1 (5 bases). Trimming took off 0 bases at V and 5 bases at J, with 13 bases between the two ends. Germline V gene sequence: CDR1 MNHEY, CDR2 SMNVEV (reference sequence). The CDR3 runs to 15 residues. The CDR3 nucleotides read TGTGCCAGCAGTTTATCGGGCAGGGCCTGGGAGACCCAGTACTTC. This sequence encodes CASSLSGRAWETQYF.

This chain links TRBV27 with TRBJ2-5, with a possible D match to TRBD2 (6 bases). V gave up 0 bases and J gave up 6 bases, with 14 bases separating them. This CDR3 spans 15 amino acids. From germline, CDR1 is MNHEY and CDR2 SMNVEV (reference sequence). The CDR3 reads CASSLSSGSGKTQYF. The CDR3 DNA reads TGTGCCAGCAGTTTATCGTCCGGGAGTGGGAAGACCCAGTACTTC.

The chain has TRBV24-1 and TRBJ1-2; TRBD1 aligns across 8 bases. The CDR3 is 14 amino acids. Germline loops: CDR1 KGHDR, CDR2 SFDVKD. With 3 bases clipped from V and 8 bases from J, the junction kept 7 bases outside the gene matches. The CDR3 DNA sequence: TGTGCCACCAGTGATCGCTCGGACAGGGAAGGCTACACCTTC. It codes for CATSDRSDREGYTF.

The rearrangement joins TRBV18 to TRBJ1-2; D ambiguous. This CDR3 region has 15 residues. Germline lookup yields CDR1 KGHSH and CDR2 LQKENI. V was clipped by 0 bases and J by 4 bases, with 12 bases between them. The CDR3 loop reads CASSPPATGGYGYTF. CDR3 nucleotides: TGTGCCAGCTCACCACCGGCAACCGGAGGCTATGGCTACACCTTC. Based on the CDR3 plus reference TRBV18 and TRBJ1-2, the full variable domain is NAGVMQNPRHLVRRRGQEARLRCSPMKGHSHVYWYRQLPEEGLKFMVYLQKENIIDESGMPKERFSAEFPKEGPSILRIQQVVRGDSAAYFCASSPPATGGYGYTFGSGTRLTVV.

In regard to this clone: At the DNA level, this CDR3 is encoded by other sequences in the same sample as well. The chain uses TRBV5-1 and TRBJ2-3; TRBD1 agrees at 8 bases. With 2 bases clipped from V and 1 base from J, the junction kept 0 bases outside the gene matches. This CDR3 contains 14 residues. Looked up from germline, CDR1 is SGHRS and CDR2 is YFSETQ. The CDR3 loop reads CASSLQGGTDTQYF. DNA for the CDR3: TGCGCCAGCAGCTTACAGGGGGGCACAGATACGCAGTATTTT.

This chain links TRBV7-8 with TRBJ2-3, with a tentative D call TRBD2 (6 bases). CDR1 is SGHVS and CDR2 is FQNEAQ in the germline V gene. The ends were cut back, 4 bases at V and 2 bases at J, with 10 bases in the middle. CDR3 size: 14 residues. The CDR3 DNA is TGTGCCAGCAGCTCCGGGACTTACACAGATACGCAGTATTTT. The encoded protein is CASSSGTYTDTQYF. Based on the CDR3 plus reference TRBV7-8 and TRBJ2-3, the full variable domain is GAGVSQSPRYKVAKRGQDVALRCDPISGHVSLFWYQQALGQGPEFLTYFQNEAQLDKSGLPSDRFFAERPEGSVSTLKIQRTQQEDSAVYLCASSSGTYTDTQYFGPGTRLTVL.

The rearrangement links TRBV5-1 to TRBJ2-3; D is uncertain. The CDR3 consists of 14 residues. V was cut by 5 bases and J by 2 bases, with 12 bases left in between. The germline CDR1 and CDR2 sequences are SGHRS and YFSETQ. The CDR3 bases are TGCGCCAGCAGGACCTGGAGCATCACAGATACGCAGTATTTT. Encoded protein: CASRTWSITDTQYF.

This sequence joins TRBV7-8 and TRBJ2-7; tentative D call: TRBD2 (6 bases). The CDR3 runs 13 residues. Germline CDR1 reads SGHVS; CDR2 reads FQNEAQ. Trimming cost V 2 bases and J 5 bases, with 10 bases left between them. The CDR3, as DNA: TGTGCCAGCAGCTTAACACTAGCCCACGAGCAGTACTTC. This sequence encodes CASSLTLAHEQYF.

The chain links TRBV27 to TRBJ1-5; D remains ambiguous. This CDR3 is built from 15 residues. V was shortened by 7 bases and J by 4 bases, with 17 bases between the two germline ends. Germline CDR1 and CDR2: MNHEY and SMNVEV (reference sequence). This chain's CDR3 is CASKPQSGVNQPQHF. In DNA form, the CDR3 reads TGTGCCAGCAAACCCCAATCGGGAGTAAATCAGCCCCAGCATTTT.

The CDR3 region is CASSSAGVLDTQYF. In DNA, the CDR3 is TGTGCCAGCAGCTCAGCGGGAGTTCTTGATACGCAGTATTTT. The chain has TRBV7-6 and TRBJ2-3; 8 bases match TRBD2. The CDR3 covers 14 residues. Trimming at V came to 4 bases and at J to 6 bases, leaving 6 bases not matched to a gene. Per germline, CDR1 SGHVS and CDR2 FNYEAQ.

In this sample, this clone turned up once. The chain has TRBV28 and TRBJ2-4; 9 nucleotides agree with TRBD2. V gave up 6 bases and J gave up 4 bases; unmatched junction bases: 4. There are 14 residues in the CDR3. Germline CDR1 and CDR2: MDHEN and SYDVKM. This chain's CDR3 is CASRPTSGKNIQYF. CDR3 sequence (DNA): TGTGCCAGCAGGCCGACTAGCGGTAAAAACATTCAGTACTTC.

The gene calls are TRBV19 and TRBJ2-2; possibly TRBD2 for D (5 bases). Trimming shortened V by 10 bases and J by 1 base, and 13 bases separated the two germline ends. CDR1 is LNHDA, CDR2 SQIVND, per germline (reference sequence). This CDR3 spans 14 amino acids. In DNA form, the CDR3 reads TGTGCCACCAAAACCGGGAAGAACACCGGGGAGCTGTTTTTT. It encodes CATKTGKNTGELFF.

The chain links TRBV5-1 to TRBJ2-5; TRBD2 matches 12 bases. V lost 4 bases, J lost 4 bases, and 2 bases stayed unmatched. CDR3 length equals 14 residues. In germline, CDR1 is SGHRS, CDR2 YFSETQ. The CDR3 nucleotides read TGCGCCAGCAGCCCGGGACTAGCGGGAGAGACCCAGTACTTC. This translates into CASSPGLAGETQYF.

The chain joins TRBV7-9 to TRBJ2-3; D possibly corresponds to TRBD2 (6 bases). Germline lookup yields CDR1 SEHNR and CDR2 FQNEAQ (reference sequence). The CDR3 extends over 14 amino acids. V lost 0 bases, J lost 3 bases, and 7 bases lay in between. In nucleotides, the CDR3 is TGTGCCAGCAGCTTAGCGGGGGGTACAGATACGCAGTATTTT. As protein: CASSLAGGTDTQYF.

In this sample, this clone turned up once. The chain links TRBV7-9 to TRBJ2-5, with D unresolved. CDR3 length: 12 residues. Trimming left V 1 base short and J 7 bases short, with 7 bases between. The germline V gene has CDR1 SEHNR and CDR2 FQNEAQ (reference sequence). Written as DNA, the CDR3 is TGTGCCAGCAGCTTAGGAGGAGCGACCCAGTACTTC. Translation: CASSLGGATQYF. Complete variable domain (other parts from reference TRBV7-9 and TRBJ2-5): DTGVSQNPRHKITKRGQNVTFRCDPISEHNRLYWYRQTLGQGPEFLTYFQNEAQLEKSRLLSDRFSAERPKGSFSTLEIQRTEQGDSAMYLCASSLGGATQYFGPGTRLLVL.

V and J are TRBV5-1 and TRBJ2-3; possible D gene TRBD2, 5 bases. CDR3 length: 14 amino acids. The V gene's germline CDR1 is SGHRS and CDR2 YFSETQ. Deletions cut 4 bases from V and 0 bases from J, with 9 bases between. The CDR3 loop reads CASSAGLSTDTQYF. Here the CDR3 DNA reads TGCGCCAGCAGCGCGGGCCTTAGCACAGATACGCAGTATTTT. Full variable domain (rest looked up from reference TRBV5-1 and TRBJ2-3): KAGVTQTPRYLIKTRGQQVTLSCSPISGHRSVSWYQQTPGQGLQFLFEYFSETQRNKGNFPGRFSGRQFSNSRSEMNVSTLELGDSALYLCASSAGLSTDTQYFGPGTRLTVL.

This clone has a single count. This chain joins TRBV4-3 and TRBJ2-4, with TRBD1 matching 7 bases. This CDR3 region has 16 residues. Trimming cost V 3 bases and J 3 bases; bases outside gene matches: 8. In germline, CDR1 is LGHNA, CDR2 YSLEER. The CDR3 here is CASSQPDRADKNIQYF. CDR3 DNA sequence: TGCGCCAGCAGCCAGCCCGACAGGGCCGACAAAAACATTCAGTACTTC.